These 28 T cell receptor beta chains were all obtained from the same sample, sequenced in a study of blood T cells in healthy people across ages (dated by TCRdb to between 2014 and 2017). The library was produced with 5' RACE. Sequencing relied on an Illumina HiSeq 2500. The second PCR ran for roughly 7 to 12 cycles and used a J-beta primer mix along with a sample-barcoded 5' primer. The public reads were reanalyzed by TCRdb: fastp trimming at Q25, MiXCR alignment, in-frame beta chains only. Rows matching on CDR3 protein sequence are summarized as one entry with the most common DNA and genes. The sample data list about 720,000 distinct CDR3 sequences, and approximately 22% of these were observed just once. Of the sample, roughly 22% falls within the top ten clones. Sequencing used blood. The source is a man between 65 and 85 years old in good health.

This chain links TRBV5-1 with TRBJ2-1, with D possibly TRBD2 on 6 matching bases. The V end lost 4 bases, the J end lost 1 base, and 12 bases lay between the germline ends. Germline V lookup: CDR1 SGHRS, CDR2 YFSETQ. The CDR3 is made up of 15 amino acids. The CDR3 DNA sequence: TGCGCCAGCAGCCTCCTGACTAGTTCCTACAATGAGCAGTTCTTC. This sequence encodes CASSLLTSSYNEQFF.

This clonotype was observed a few times. The chain employs TRBV20-1 and TRBJ2-3, with 7 positions matching TRBD2. The CDR3 is 15 residues long. Losses at the gene ends were 1 base for V and 0 bases for J; bases not matched to a gene: 4. The germline gives CDR1 DFQATT, CDR2 SNEGSKA (reference sequence). This CDR3 reads CSARGQAGSTDTQYF. CDR3 DNA: TGCAGTGCTAGAGGTCAAGCGGGGAGCACAGATACGCAGTATTTT.

The rearrangement links TRBV20-1 to TRBJ2-7; 9 positions agree with TRBD1. This CDR3 contains 14 residues. Germline V gene sequence: CDR1 DFQATT, CDR2 SNEGSKA (reference sequence). The ends lost 4 bases at V and 4 bases at J; junction bases unmatched: 8. This chain's CDR3 is CSAKTGTGIYEQYF. CDR3 nucleotides: TGCAGTGCTAAGACCGGGACAGGGATTTACGAGCAGTACTTC.

This clonotype was observed a handful of times. J is TRBJ2-1 and V is TRBV12-3 or TRBV12-4; 9 bases line up with TRBD1. Matching the DNA end better, TRBJ2-7 makes the J call doubtful. CDR3 length: 17 amino acids. CDR3 sequence: CASSPAGQGHSSYEQYV. The CDR3 DNA reads as TGTGCCAGCAGTCCAGCGGGACAGGGTCATAGCTCCTACGAGCAGTACGTC.

This rearrangement joins TRBV20-1 to TRBJ1-1; TRBD1 is a possible D gene (6 bases). Per the germline V gene, CDR1 is DFQATT and CDR2 is SNEGSKA (reference sequence). The V gene lost 2 bases and the J gene lost 0 bases, with 16 bases spanning the gap. This CDR3 comprises 16 residues. CDR3 DNA: TGCAGTGCTAGACCCTTGGGAGGGACACTGAACACTGAAGCTTTCTTT. Protein: CSARPLGGTLNTEAFF.

The chain is built from TRBV15 and TRBJ1-5; the D is unclear. Germline CDR1 reads LNHNV; CDR2 reads YYDKDF (reference sequence). The length of the CDR3 is 13 residues. Trimming took 1 base from V and 5 from J, leaving 6 bases between them. The CDR3 region has the DNA TGTGCCACCAGCAGAGGGCTAGATCAGCCCCAGCATTTT. It encodes CATSRGLDQPQHF.

The CDR3 sequence: CASMGGGGHDSNQPQHF. The CDR3 DNA sequence: TGTGCCAGCATGGGAGGAGGGGGACATGATAGCAATCAGCCCCAGCATTTT. The rearrangement links TRBV25-1 to TRBJ1-5; D is possibly TRBD1 (6 bases). With 7 bases removed from V and 0 bases from J, the gap between germline ends came to 19 bases. Germline lookup yields CDR1 MGHDK and CDR2 SYGVNS. The CDR3 is 17 residues long.

This clonotype was recorded a few times. This chain joins TRBV20-1 and TRBJ2-7; D possibly corresponds to TRBD1 (6 bases). This CDR3 has 13 residues. From germline, CDR1 is DFQATT and CDR2 SNEGSKA (reference sequence). Trimming left V 6 bases short and J 2 bases short, with 14 bases between. DNA for the CDR3: TGCAGTGCCCTCAGGGGCCCGACCTACGAGCAGTACTTC. Protein: CSALRGPTYEQYF.

The chain couples TRBV27 to TRBJ1-2; 12 nucleotides agree with TRBD1. The germline V gene has CDR1 MNHEY and CDR2 SMNVEV (reference sequence). The CDR3 is made up of 15 amino acids. Trimming removed 5 bases from V and 4 bases from J; junction bases left unmatched: 5. CDR3 coding DNA: TGTGCCAGCAGTCGAGGGACAGGGGGCCTCTATGGCTACACCTTC. This sequence encodes CASSRGTGGLYGYTF.

This CDR3 is CASSSTVRYEQYF. The CDR3 bases are TGTGCCAGCAGTTCGACAGTCCGGTACGAGCAGTACTTC. The chain carries TRBV27 and TRBJ2-7; perhaps TRBD1 as D (5 bases). The V end lost 4 bases, the J end lost 4 bases, and 11 bases lay between the germline ends. This CDR3 region has 13 residues. Per the germline V gene, CDR1 is MNHEY and CDR2 is SMNVEV (reference sequence).

This rearrangement joins TRBV6-5 to TRBJ1-1; D is unresolved. The CDR3 spans 12 residues. Trimming left V 4 bases short and J 5 bases short, with 8 bases between. Germline V gene lookup returns CDR1 MNHEY and CDR2 SVGAGI. The CDR3 sequence is CASSCLGTEAFF. As DNA, the CDR3 is TGTGCCAGCAGTTGCTTAGGGACTGAAGCTTTCTTT.

In this sample, this clonotype turned up a few times. The chain links TRBV20-1 to TRBJ1-1; D gene uncertain. V was trimmed by 3 bases and J by 6 bases, leaving 11 bases between them. Germline assignment: CDR1 DFQATT and CDR2 SNEGSKA (reference sequence). CDR3 size: 12 residues. CDR3 DNA: TGCAGTGCTAGCCAAGCAATCGCTGAAGCTTTCTTT. Translating it yields CSASQAIAEAFF.

This chain joins TRBV12-3 or TRBV12-4 and TRBJ1-5, with D possibly matching TRBD1 (6 bases). The CDR3 covers 14 residues. Trimming shortened V by 3 bases and J by 7 bases, and 13 bases separated the two germline ends. CDR3 nucleotides: TGTGCCAGCAGTTTTAGCGGGGGCGGCCAGCCCCAGCATTTT. It specifies CASSFSGGGQPQHF.

This clonotype was detected only a few times. The chain employs TRBV4-2 and TRBJ2-5; D call uncertain. The V end was cut by 0 bases, the J end by 1 base, with 9 bases between. Germline lookup yields CDR1 LGHNA and CDR2 YNFKEQ. This CDR3 contains 15 residues. Here the CDR3 reads CASSQDPTIQETQYF. CDR3 sequence (DNA): TGTGCCAGCAGCCAAGATCCTACTATCCAAGAGACCCAGTACTTC.

The gene calls are TRBV5-1 and TRBJ2-7, with a tentative D call TRBD2 (5 bases). Germline CDR1 SGHRS, CDR2 YFSETQ. The CDR3 runs to 14 residues. V dropped 2 bases and J dropped 6 bases, with 15 bases sitting between them. CDR3 sequence reads: CASSFGYEGSEQYV. Written as DNA, the CDR3 is TGCGCCAGCAGCTTCGGCTATGAGGGATCCGAGCAGTACGTC.

The chain combines TRBV13 with TRBJ1-2, with a weak D call TRBD1 (5 bases). The ends were cut back, 0 bases at V and 2 bases at J, with 13 bases in the middle. The CDR3 spans 16 residues. The V gene's germline CDR1 is PRHDT and CDR2 FYEKMQ (reference sequence). This CDR3 reads CASSLGLVGRNYGYTF. CDR3 nucleotide sequence: TGTGCCAGCAGCTTAGGCCTTGTGGGACGCAACTATGGCTACACCTTC.

The chain is built from TRBV7-9 and TRBJ2-6; D is undetermined. CDR3 size: 14 residues. Germline V lookup: CDR1 SEHNR, CDR2 FQNEAQ (reference sequence). The ends were cut back, 1 base at V and 11 bases at J, with 12 bases in the middle. CDR3 amino acids: CASSLVRPRDVLTF. For the CDR3, the DNA is TGTGCCAGCAGCTTAGTCCGACCGCGCGACGTCCTGACTTTC.

V gene TRBV19 combines with J gene TRBJ2-7; D could derive from TRBD1 or TRBD2 (6 bases each). The CDR3 runs to 17 residues. V dropped 1 base and J dropped 0 bases, with 16 bases sitting between them. The germline V gene encodes CDR1 LNHDA and CDR2 SQIVND (reference sequence). The CDR3 spells CASSIAGGTSSSYEQYF. The CDR3 DNA reads as TGTGCCAGTAGTATAGCCGGCGGGACATCGAGCTCCTACGAGCAGTACTTC.

This clonotype occurred a few times. The chain has TRBV29-1 and TRBJ1-4; D remains unclear. The CDR3 is 11 residues long. Germline V CDR1 and CDR2: SQVTM, ANQGSEA. Trimming cost V 8 bases and J 8 bases, with 12 bases left between them. CDR3 sequence (DNA): TGCAGCATCAAAAAGGGAGAAAAACTGTTTTTT. Translation: CSIKKGEKLFF.

The chain has TRBV6-5 and TRBJ2-7; 12 positions agree with TRBD2. The J call may be mistaken, given a closer DNA end match to TRBJ2-5. The CDR3 covers 16 residues. Germline V gene sequence: CDR1 MNHEY, CDR2 SVGAGI. CDR3 loop: CASSYRTSGKKETQYF. CDR3 coding DNA: TGTGCCAGCAGTTACAGGACTAGCGGGAAGAAAGAGACCCAGTACTTC.

The genes are TRBV7-9 and TRBJ1-5; D not resolved. Looked up from germline, CDR1 is SEHNR and CDR2 is FQNEAQ (reference sequence). V lost 1 base and J 4 bases, leaving 11 bases between the germline ends. CDR3 length: 15 amino acids. The CDR3 nucleotides read TGTGCCAGCAGCTTAGGGGGTAATAAAAATCAGCCCCAGCATTTT. Its protein is CASSLGGNKNQPQHF.

This clonotype was observed many times. The rearrangement joins TRBV14 to TRBJ2-3; no reliable D call. CDR3 length: 12 residues. Trimming stripped 4 bases from V and 5 bases from J, with 7 bases between. The V gene's germline CDR1 is SGHDN and CDR2 FVKESK. The CDR3 loop reads CASSRVRDTQYF. The CDR3 DNA reads as TGTGCCAGCAGCCGAGTTAGAGATACGCAGTATTTT.

The sample holds many counts of this clonotype. This chain uses TRBV5-5 with TRBJ2-7; 7 nucleotides agree with TRBD1. Germline trimming cut 2 bases from V and 0 bases from J; bases unmatched to any gene: 2. Germline V gene lookup returns CDR1 SGHKS and CDR2 YYEKEE (reference sequence). CDR3 size: 14 residues. CDR3 residues: CASSFDRASYEQYF. CDR3 in DNA: TGTGCCAGCAGCTTCGACAGGGCCTCCTACGAGCAGTACTTC.

This chain uses TRBV12-3 or TRBV12-4 with TRBJ1-2, with D possibly being TRBD1 (6 bases). There are 13 residues in the CDR3. V was cut by 6 bases and J by 8 bases, with 16 bases left in between. The CDR3 sequence is CASSHPTGGGYTF. In nucleotides, the CDR3 is TGTGCCAGCAGCCACCCGACAGGAGGGGGCTACACCTTC.

The sample holds a few counts of this clonotype. The V gene is TRBV6-2 or TRBV6-3, the J gene TRBJ1-1, with D unclear. Trimming took 7 bases from V and 1 from J, leaving 7 bases between them. In germline, CDR1 is MNHEY, CDR2 SVGEGT. The CDR3 runs to 12 residues. The CDR3 DNA sequence: TGTGCCAGCAAACACCCGAACACTGAAGCTTTCTTT. It specifies CASKHPNTEAFF.

The V gene is TRBV5-1, the J gene TRBJ2-5, with D uncertain. CDR3 length: 15 residues. CDR1 is SGHRS and CDR2 is YFSETQ in the germline V gene. V lost 1 base and J 5 bases, leaving 15 bases between the germline ends. CDR3 loop: CASSLNTIEWETQYF. In DNA form, the CDR3 reads TGCGCCAGCAGCTTGAACACAATCGAGTGGGAGACCCAGTACTTC.

This clonotype was seen a few times. V is TRBV30 and J is TRBJ2-5; D is possibly TRBD1 (6 bases). Trimming pared 0 bases from V and 3 bases from J, leaving 11 bases between. The CDR3 has 14 residues. Per germline, CDR1 GTSNPN and CDR2 SVGIG (reference sequence). CDR3 coding DNA: TGTGCCTGGAGTGTTGTACAGGGAAAAGAGACCCAGTACTTC. Its protein is CAWSVVQGKETQYF. Combining the CDR3 with reference TRBV30 and TRBJ2-5 gives the whole variable domain SQTIHQWPATLVQPVGSPLSLECTVEGTSNPNLYWYRQAAGRGLQLLFYSVGIGQISSEVPQNLSASRPQDRQFILSSKKLLLSDSGFYLCAWSVVQGKETQYFGPGTRLLVL.

In this sample, this clonotype turned up many times. J is TRBJ2-1 and V is TRBV7-2, with 7 nucleotides matching TRBD2. The length of the CDR3 is 12 residues. Germline-derived CDR1 and CDR2 are SGHTA and FQGNSA. Trimming at V came to 5 bases and at J to 7 bases, leaving 2 bases not matched to a gene. This CDR3 is CASSRGVNEQFF. The CDR3 DNA reads TGTGCCAGCAGCCGGGGGGTAAATGAGCAGTTCTTC.